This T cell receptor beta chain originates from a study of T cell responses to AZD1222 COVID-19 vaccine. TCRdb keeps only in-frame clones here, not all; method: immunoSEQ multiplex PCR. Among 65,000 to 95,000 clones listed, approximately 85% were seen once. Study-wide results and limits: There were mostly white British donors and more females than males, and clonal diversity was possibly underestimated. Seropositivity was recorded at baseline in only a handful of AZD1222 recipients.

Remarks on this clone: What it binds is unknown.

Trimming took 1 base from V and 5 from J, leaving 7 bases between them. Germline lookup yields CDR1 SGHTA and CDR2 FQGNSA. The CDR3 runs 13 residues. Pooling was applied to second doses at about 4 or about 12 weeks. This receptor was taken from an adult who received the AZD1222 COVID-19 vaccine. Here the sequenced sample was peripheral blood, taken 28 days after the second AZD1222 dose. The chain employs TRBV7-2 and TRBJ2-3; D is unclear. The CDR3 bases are TGTGCCAGCAGCTTAGGACGCTTAGATACGCAGTATTTT. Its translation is CASSLGRLDTQYF.